Listed here are 26 T cell receptor beta chains from one sample, sequenced in a study of breast tumors, draining lymph nodes, adjacent tissues. Breast cancer patients provided tissue from their axillary draining lymph nodes. TCRdb processed the multiplex PCR reads anew with MiXCR; each CDR3 protein has one entry. The sample has about 180,000 distinct CDR3 sequences, 30% to 35% seen once. The sequenced sample was axillary lymph node tissue. These receptors were taken from a female donor with breast cancer. Some clones in this sample may be carry-over from other donors' samples.

This clonotype was counted ten times or more. The CDR3 protein is CASSGGLAEYNEQFF. In DNA form, the CDR3 reads TGTGCCAGCAGTGGGGGACTAGCGGAATACAATGAGCAGTTCTTC. The V and J genes are TRBV2 and TRBJ2-1, with 11 bases identical to TRBD2. Trimming cost V 4 bases and J 4 bases; bases outside gene matches: 3. In germline, CDR1 is SNHLY, CDR2 FYNNEI. The CDR3 totals 15 residues.

In its sample, this clonotype was seen many times. The chain couples TRBV20-1 to TRBJ1-5; tentative D call: TRBD1 (6 bases). This CDR3 has 13 amino acids. Trimming shortened V by 0 bases and J by 7 bases, and 10 bases separated the two germline ends. CDR1 and CDR2 (germline): DFQATT, SNEGSKA (reference sequence). CDR3 nucleotide sequence: TGCAGTGCTAGAGACAACCAGGGGCAGCCCCAGCATTTT. Residues: CSARDNQGQPQHF.

This clonotype has at least ten counts. The CDR3: CASSQQQGRNYGYTF. In DNA, the CDR3 is TGCGCCAGCAGCCAGCAACAGGGGAGGAACTATGGCTACACCTTC. This chain connects TRBV4-1 to TRBJ1-2, with TRBD1 matching 7 bases. V gave up 3 bases and J gave up 2 bases; unmatched junction bases: 6. There are 15 residues in the CDR3. CDR1 MGHRA and CDR2 YSYEKL come from the germline V gene.

Many counts were recorded for this clonotype. The chain joins TRBV18 to TRBJ1-2, with TRBD1 matching 12 bases. J gave up 4 bases and V 2 bases, and 5 bases lay outside the gene matches. From germline, CDR1 is KGHSH and CDR2 LQKENI. CDR3 length: 16 amino acids. DNA of the CDR3: TGTGCCAGCTCACCAGGAGGGACAGGGGGCGTCTATGGCTACACCTTC. Amino acid sequence: CASSPGGTGGVYGYTF.

This clonotype was seen at least ten times. J is TRBJ2-1 and V is TRBV7-3; 11 nucleotides match TRBD2. V lost 3 bases, J lost 4 bases, and 2 bases stayed unmatched. Germline loops: CDR1 SGHTA, CDR2 FQGTGA. This CDR3 is 15 amino acids long. DNA for the CDR3: TGTGCCAGCAGCTTGACTAGCGGGACTTACAATGAGCAGTTCTTC. Protein product: CASSLTSGTYNEQFF.

J is TRBJ1-3 and V is TRBV28; 7 nucleotides align to TRBD1. V dropped 5 bases and J dropped 5; count of bases not matched to a gene: 9. The CDR3 is 15 amino acids. Germline CDR1 MDHEN, CDR2 SYDVKM. CDR3 bases: TGTGCCAGCAGTCTCGGGACAGCCGACCGAAACACCATATATTTT. The encoded protein is CASSLGTADRNTIYF.

On this clonotype: This clone may be a read error of a much larger clone one base away. The V gene is TRBV6-1, the J gene TRBJ1-2, with D possibly being TRBD1 (5 bases). CDR1 is MNHNS, CDR2 SASEGT, per germline. The CDR3 runs 15 residues. CDR3 DNA sequence: TGTGCCAGCGGTGAAGCATGGTCCCAGGGCTATGGCTACACCTTC. It codes for CASGEAWSQGYGYTF.

This clonotype was counted at least ten times. V gene TRBV13 combines with J gene TRBJ2-7; unclear D gene. The germline V gene encodes CDR1 PRHDT and CDR2 FYEKMQ (reference sequence). The V and J ends lost 5 bases and 2 bases respectively, with 16 bases between them. The CDR3 length is 15 residues. The CDR3 reads CASSLLRGGTYEQYF. Here the CDR3 DNA reads TGTGCCAGCAGCCTCCTGCGAGGCGGAACCTACGAGCAGTACTTC.

The gene calls are TRBV28 and TRBJ2-1, with TRBD2 as a possible D gene (5 bases). CDR1 is MDHEN, CDR2 SYDVKM, per germline. The CDR3 covers 12 residues. Trimming removed 1 base at V and 10 bases at J, with 8 bases between. The CDR3 DNA reads as TGTGCCAGCAGTTTATCTGGACTCGAGCAGTTCTTC. Protein sequence: CASSLSGLEQFF.

This clonotype has at least ten counts. V gene TRBV20-1 combines with J gene TRBJ1-2; the D gene is possibly TRBD1 (6 bases). The CDR3 loop spans 13 amino acids. V was pared by 0 bases and J by 3 bases, with 8 bases between. Germline V gives CDR1 DFQATT, CDR2 SNEGSKA (reference sequence). CDR3 in DNA: TGCAGTGCTAGAGATGACAGGCACTATGGCTACACCTTC. Translation gives CSARDDRHYGYTF.

In the case of this clonotype: Since a much larger clone is just one base distant, this may be a read error. CDR3 DNA sequence: TGTGCCGCCAGTGATTATTCCGGGAGCGGCTACACCTTC. It yields the protein CAASDYSGSGYTF. The V call is TRBV24-1, the J call TRBJ1-2; no clear D. The CDR3 contains 13 residues. CDR1 is KGHDR and CDR2 is SFDVKD in the germline V gene.

This clonotype appeared a single time. This chain links TRBV7-8 with TRBJ1-5, with 8 bases that match TRBD1. The CDR3 contains 16 residues. CDR1 is SGHVS, CDR2 FQNEAQ, per germline. Trimming took 4 bases from V and 8 from J; bases not matched to a gene: 13. CDR3 region: CASSSTGGLSREPQHF. In DNA form, the CDR3 reads TGTGCCAGCAGCTCCACAGGGGGGTTATCCCGAGAGCCCCAGCATTTT.

In its sample, this clonotype was seen many times. The CDR3: CASTLTQVGTQYF. The CDR3 region has the DNA TGTGCCAGCACCCTGACGCAGGTGGGGACCCAGTACTTC. The chain has TRBV12-3 or TRBV12-4 and TRBJ2-5; no clear D. CDR3 size: 13 residues. The V gene lost 7 bases and the J gene lost 7 bases, with 16 bases spanning the gap.

In regard to this clonotype: Since the CDR3 does not end with the conserved phenylalanine or tryptophan, this likely comes from a read error. The limits of the CDR3 on the DNA are not certain, so only TCRdb's listed CDR3 is given. The V call is TRBV10-3, the J call TRBJ2-7; the D call in the table, TRBD1, was not verified against the DNA. Germline lookup yields CDR1 ENHRY and CDR2 SYGVKD. The CDR3 region is 12 residues in length, termini included. CDR3 loop: CAISNRQGAVLR.

This clonotype was counted between two and nine times. Given a much more abundant clone one base away, this may be a read error. The chain is built from TRBV20-1 and TRBJ2-1; D remains unclear. CDR1 is DFQATT, CDR2 SNEGSKA, per germline (reference sequence). The CDR3 covers 13 residues. Written as DNA, the CDR3 is TGCAGTGCTAGGGATTTACCCTACAATGCGCAGTTCTTC. Translation: CSARDLPYNAQFF.

V and J are TRBV7-9 and TRBJ1-5; 7 positions match TRBD1. Per the germline V gene, CDR1 is SEHNR and CDR2 is FQNEAQ (reference sequence). This CDR3 contains 18 residues. V shed 4 bases and J 7 bases; nucleotides not matched to a gene: 19. CDR3 nucleotide sequence: TGTGCCAGCAGCTCCCTGGACGGGACAGAAAACTACGAGCAGCCCCAGCATTTT. Protein sequence: CASSSLDGTENYEQPQHF.

About this clonotype itself: A much larger clone sits a single nucleotide away, making a read error possible. J is TRBJ2-7 and V is TRBV20-1; tentative D call: TRBD1 (5 bases). The V gene's germline CDR1 is DFQATT and CDR2 SNEGSKA (reference sequence). The CDR3 contains 14 residues. The CDR3 reads CSATTASISSEQYF. In nucleotides, the CDR3 is TGCAGTGCAACGACAGCTAGTATCTCCTCCGAGCAGTACTTC.

This chain connects TRBV7-9 to TRBJ2-5; 15 bases line up with TRBD2. The J call may be in error: the DNA end matches TRBJ2-1 better. Germline CDR1 SEHNR, CDR2 FQNEAQ (reference sequence). CDR3 size: 15 residues. The CDR3 DNA follows: TGTGCCAGCAGCTACCAGGGGGGACTAGCGGGAGGGCAGTTCTTC. Protein product: CASSYQGGLAGGQFF.

CDR3 DNA sequence: TGCAGCTCACCCTCGACAGGACCTCCTAGGAACGAGCAGTACTTC. Translating it yields CSSPSTGPPRNEQYF. The gene calls are TRBV29-1 and TRBJ2-7; TRBD1 might be the D (6 bases). The CDR3 extends over 15 amino acids. V was clipped by 8 bases and J by 5 bases, with 25 bases between them. Germline lookup yields CDR1 SQVTM and CDR2 ANQGSEA.

The rearrangement links TRBV12-3 or TRBV12-4 to TRBJ2-1; possible D gene TRBD2, 6 bases. CDR3 length: 15 amino acids. V lost 3 bases and J 2 bases, leaving 11 bases between the germline ends. DNA of the CDR3: TGTGCCAGCAGTTTCCGCGGGGCCGCCTACAATGAGCAGTTCTTC. Translation: CASSFRGAAYNEQFF.

The table lists this clonotype with many counts. Here the CDR3 DNA reads TGTGCCATCAGTGCCCGGAATCAGCCCCAGCATTTT. It is translated as CAISARNQPQHF. The rearrangement links TRBV10-3 to TRBJ1-5; D remains ambiguous. Trimming left V 4 bases short and J 4 bases short, with 5 bases between. Germline CDR1 is ENHRY and CDR2 is SYGVKD. The CDR3 is 12 amino acids.

This clonotype showed up just a few times. The rearrangement links TRBV30 to TRBJ2-7; weak D call: TRBD2 (6 bases). This CDR3 is 14 amino acids long. Trimming shortened V by 8 bases and J by 2 bases, and 19 bases separated the two germline ends. Germline lookup yields CDR1 GTSNPN and CDR2 SVGIG (reference sequence). As DNA, the CDR3 is TGTGCCCAAGTCGGGGGACTCCAAACCTACGAGCAGTACTTC. Its translation is CAQVGGLQTYEQYF. Drawing the rest from reference TRBV30 and TRBJ2-7, the complete variable domain is SQTIHQWPATLVQPVGSPLSLECTVEGTSNPNLYWYRQAAGRGLQLLFYSVGIGQISSEVPQNLSASRPQDRQFILSSKKLLLSDSGFYLCAQVGGLQTYEQYFGPGTRLTVT.

This clonotype was seen ten or more times. The chain joins TRBV4-1 to TRBJ2-7; possible D gene TRBD1, 5 bases. The germline V gene has CDR1 MGHRA and CDR2 YSYEKL. V lost 3 bases and J 3 bases, leaving 12 bases between the germline ends. This CDR3 has 14 amino acids. CDR3 loop: CASSQSRQHYEQYF. CDR3 sequence (DNA): TGCGCCAGCAGCCAGAGCAGACAGCACTACGAGCAGTACTTC.

This clonotype was seen a few times. The CDR3 here is CASSTRTGGRRFTDTQYF. The DNA for the CDR3 is TGTGCCAGCAGTACCCGGACAGGGGGGCGTCGGTTTACAGATACGCAGTATTTT. The genes are TRBV27 and TRBJ2-3, with TRBD1 identical over 10 bases. The CDR3 contains 18 residues. The germline gives CDR1 MNHEY, CDR2 SMNVEV (reference sequence). V lost 5 bases to trimming and J lost 3 bases; unmatched junction nucleotides: 14.

This clonotype has at least ten counts. The CDR3 loop is CASSLTPALSRVSYNEQFF. The CDR3 DNA reads as TGTGCCAGCAGCTTAACCCCCGCCCTCTCTCGAGTGTCCTACAATGAGCAGTTCTTC. The chain carries TRBV7-6 and TRBJ2-1; unclear D gene. The germline CDR1 and CDR2 sequences are SGHVS and FNYEAQ. The CDR3 extends over 19 amino acids. V shed 2 bases and J shed 1 base, with 21 bases lying between them.

This clonotype was counted many times. The chain joins TRBV5-1 to TRBJ2-1, with TRBD2 identical over 16 bases. This CDR3 is built from 19 residues. J was trimmed by 9 bases and V by 0 bases; bases with no gene match: 12. CDR1 is SGHRS and CDR2 is YFSETQ in the germline V gene. This CDR3 is CASSLVTGTSGGAFREQFF. Written as DNA, the CDR3 is TGCGCCAGCAGCTTGGTTACCGGGACTAGCGGGGGGGCCTTCCGTGAGCAGTTCTTC. Variable domain in full (rest from reference TRBV5-1 and TRBJ2-1): KAGVTQTPRYLIKTRGQQVTLSCSPISGHRSVSWYQQTPGQGLQFLFEYFSETQRNKGNFPGRFSGRQFSNSRSEMNVSTLELGDSALYLCASSLVTGTSGGAFREQFFGPGTRLTVL.